This T cell receptor (beta chain) is drawn from a study of blood T cell repertoires in COVID-19. About the study: The United States, Italy and Spain were the sources of the acute and convalescent COVID-19 samples. T cells, B-cell-depleted T cells, or PBMCs provided the cDNA or gDNA that served as material.

As processed by the authors: Using reference gene primer amplification, nucleated cell counts were estimated. Data came from immunoSEQ multiplex PCR; TCRdb stores just in-frame clones and leaves some out. Clonal size and the V and J genes are those of that table, whereas D and trimming came from the DNA. This sample has 200,000 to 250,000 clones, with 75% to 90% found just once. The CDR3 is 15 residues long. Unmatched junction bases numbered 4, after V lost 2 bases and J lost 6 bases. CDR1 and CDR2 from the germline V gene are SGHRS and YFSETQ. This clone was detected a few times. Sequencing used peripheral blood. The gene calls are TRBV5-1 and TRBJ2-7, with 14 positions matching TRBD2. The origin of this receptor is a woman in her 70s with active or convalescent COVID-19. The DNA for the CDR3 is TGCGCCAGCAGCTTTACAGGACTAGCGGGAGGCGAGCAGTACTTC. Translation gives CASSFTGLAGGEQYF.